This TCR beta chain was documented in a study of blood T cell repertoires in COVID-19. Germline values: CDR1 SGHKS, CDR2 YYEKEE (reference sequence). This CDR3 comprises 13 residues. The V end was cut by 1 base, the J end by 3 bases, with 8 bases between. In the original workflow: By means of reference gene primer amplification, nucleated cell counts were estimated. Measured with immunoSEQ multiplex PCR; TCRdb has only the in-frame clones, and not every one. Clonal size and the V and J genes are those of that table, whereas D and trimming came from the DNA. Of about 250,000 clones listed, roughly 90% are singletons.

The TCR sequence derives from a woman aged 40-49 years who had recovered from COVID-19. This chain connects TRBV5-5 to TRBJ2-7; D unresolved. Material for sequencing was peripheral blood. The DNA for the CDR3 is TGTGCCAGCAGCTTGCTGTCCGGCTACGAGCAGTACTTC. This gives the protein CASSLLSGYEQYF. Complete variable domain (other parts from reference TRBV5-5 and TRBJ2-7): DAGVTQSPTHLIKTRGQQVTLRCSPISGHKSVSWYQQVLGQGPQFIFQYYEKEERGRGNFPDRFSARQFPNYSSELNVNALLLGDSALYLCASSLLSGYEQYFGPGTRLTVT.